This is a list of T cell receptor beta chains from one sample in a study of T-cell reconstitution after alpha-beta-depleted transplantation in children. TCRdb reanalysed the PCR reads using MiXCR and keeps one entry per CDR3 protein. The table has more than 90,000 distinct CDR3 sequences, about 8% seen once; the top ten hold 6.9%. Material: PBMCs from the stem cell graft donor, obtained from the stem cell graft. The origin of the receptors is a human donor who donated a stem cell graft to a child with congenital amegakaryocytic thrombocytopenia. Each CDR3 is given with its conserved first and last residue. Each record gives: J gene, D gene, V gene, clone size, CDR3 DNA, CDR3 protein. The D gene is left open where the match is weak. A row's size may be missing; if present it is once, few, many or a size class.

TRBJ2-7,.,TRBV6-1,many,TGTGCCAGCAGTGAAATGGTCTTTACCGCCGAGCAGTACTTC,CASSEMVFTAEQYF
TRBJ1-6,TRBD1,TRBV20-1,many,TGCAGTGCTAGAGACGCCACAACAGGGGGCAATTCACCCCTCCACTTT,CSARDATTGGNSPLHF
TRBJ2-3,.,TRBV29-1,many,TGCAGCGTCCTCCTCCGGGATACGCAGTATTTT,CSVLLRDTQYF
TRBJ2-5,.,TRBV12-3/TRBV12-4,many,TGTGCCAGCAGTTTGTGGGGAAGCCAAGAGACCCAGTACTTC,CASSLWGSQETQYF
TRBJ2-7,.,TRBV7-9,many,TGTGCCAGCAGCTCCCTGGGAGAGCAGTACTTC,CASSSLGEQYF
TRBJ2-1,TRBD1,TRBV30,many,TGTGCCTGGAACCCGGGACAGGGGATGGATGAGCAGTTCTTC,CAWNPGQGMDEQFF
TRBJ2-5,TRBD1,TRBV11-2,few,TGTGCCAGCAGCTCCAACAGGGGGGTGGGACAAGAGACCCAGTACTTC,CASSSNRGVGQETQYF
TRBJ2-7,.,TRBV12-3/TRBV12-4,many,TGTGCCAGCAGTCCCCGGACCGGTGGCTACGAGCAGTACTTC,CASSPRTGGYEQYF
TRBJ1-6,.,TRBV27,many,TGTGCCAGCAGTACAGGGCTCCGGAATTCACCCCTCCACTTT,CASSTGLRNSPLHF
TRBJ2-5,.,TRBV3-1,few,TGTGCCAGCAGCCAAGATGTAGGCCAAGAGACCCAGTACTTC,CASSQDVGQETQYF
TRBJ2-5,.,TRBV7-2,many,TGTGCCAGCAGCTTTGGGGGAGCTGGGAAAGAGACCCAGTACTTC,CASSFGGAGKETQYF
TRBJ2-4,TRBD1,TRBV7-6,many,TGTGCCAGCAGCCCCCCCGGGACAGGGGAAAACATTCAGTACTTC,CASSPPGTGENIQYF
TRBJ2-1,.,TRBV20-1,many,TGCAGTGCTAGAGCGCCAGGGAACGACAATGAGCAGTTCTTC,CSARAPGNDNEQFF
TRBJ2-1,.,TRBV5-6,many,TGTGCCAGCAGCTTGGGGGGGGCCTCCTACAATGAGCAGTTCTTC,CASSLGGASYNEQFF
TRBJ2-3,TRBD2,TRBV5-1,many,TGCGCCAGCAGCCCGGGACTAGCCAACCGCGCAGATACGCAGTATTTT,CASSPGLANRADTQYF
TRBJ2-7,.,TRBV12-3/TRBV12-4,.,TGTGCCAGCAGTTTTCAAAAGTACGAGCAGTACTTC,CASSFQKYEQYF
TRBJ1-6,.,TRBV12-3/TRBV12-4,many,TGTGCCAGTCGGACGGTAAATTCACCCCTCCACTTT,CASRTVNSPLHF
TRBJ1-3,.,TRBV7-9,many,TGTGCCAGCAGCCTACCCTTAGGGAACACTGGAAACACCATATATTTT,CASSLPLGNTGNTIYF
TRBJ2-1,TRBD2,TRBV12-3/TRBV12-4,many,TGTGCCAGCCGCCGCCCCGGACTAGTGTCGTCCATGAAGCAGTTCTTC,CASRRPGLVSSMKQFF
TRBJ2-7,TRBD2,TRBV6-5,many,TGTGCCAGCAGTTATGCGGGAGGAAGCCACGAGCAGTACTTC,CASSYAGGSHEQYF
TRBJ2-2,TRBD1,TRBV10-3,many,TGTGCCATCAGTGATAGGACAGGACCTTACACCGGGGAGCTGTTTTTT,CAISDRTGPYTGELFF
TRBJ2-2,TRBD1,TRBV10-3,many,TGTGCCATCAGGCACCGGGACAGGGACACCGGGGAGCTGTTTTTT,CAIRHRDRDTGELFF
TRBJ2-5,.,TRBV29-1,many,TGCAGCGTTGAACCTGAAGAGACCCAGTACTTC,CSVEPEETQYF
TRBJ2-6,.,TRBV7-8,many,TGTGCCAGCAGCTTAATACAGTCTGTCCACTCTGGGGCCAACGTCCTGACTTTC,CASSLIQSVHSGANVLTF
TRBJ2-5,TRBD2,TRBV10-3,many,TGTGCCATCAGCCCGGGAGGAGCGGGAGAATTTCAGACCCAGTACTTC,CAISPGGAGEFQTQYF
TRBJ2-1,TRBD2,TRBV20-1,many,TGCAGTGCTAGTCCCAGCGGGAGGCCCAATGAGCAGTTCTTC,CSASPSGRPNEQFF